This T cell receptor (beta chain) derives from a study of shared clonotypes between healthy human individuals. Findings and limits, study-wide: The study found about 5% of naive CD4 clonotypes shared across a few donors. Rarefaction gave evidence that sorted-subset sequencing remained incomplete despite large depth.

A remark on this clone: Its antigen is unidentified.

CD45RO negativity and positive selection for CCR7 defined naive CD8 cells, a population that excluded terminally differentiated effector memory CD45RA+ cells. Donors were Caucasian adults residing in Nashville, Tennessee, USA. Clones were sequenced by immunoSEQ multiplex PCR, and TCRdb holds only the in-frame ones, with some missing. This table holds hundreds of thousands of clones, about 95% found once. The CDR3 is 18 amino acids. Trimming shortened V by 6 bases and J by 1 base, and 24 bases separated the two germline ends. From germline, CDR1 is SGHTA and CDR2 FQGNSA. The chain joins TRBV7-2 to TRBJ1-1; the D gene is possibly TRBD1 (6 bases). The sample consisted of naive CD8+ T cells sorted from blood. The sequence came from a young woman in good health. The CDR3 nucleotides are TGTGCCAGCAGGCAATGGGCAGGGGACGGGGGAGCGAACACTGAAGCTTTCTTT. It is translated as CASRQWAGDGGANTEAFF.